This T cell receptor (beta chain) was identified in a study of T cell responses to AZD1222 COVID-19 vaccine. Overall study results and limits: No repertoire was sampled before or during the peak T cell response, only after it. It should be noted that donors were predominantly white British and more often female, and clonal diversity was possibly underestimated.

Regarding this clone: What it binds is unknown.

TCRdb's table, derived via immunoSEQ multiplex PCR, lists solely in-frame clones and lacks some. The sample comprises some 150,000 clones, 90% to 95% of which are singletons, and 1.5% to 2% rests with the top ten. Germline V gives CDR1 SQVTM, CDR2 ANQGSEA. This CDR3 has 15 residues. Trimming removed 0 bases at V and 5 bases at J, with 13 bases between. This sequence was found in an adult in good health. Specimen: peripheral blood, collected on day 0 of AZD1222 vaccination. This rearrangement joins TRBV29-1 to TRBJ2-2; TRBD2 is a possible D gene (6 bases). The CDR3 DNA follows: TGCAGCGTTGAAGATCTCGGGGGTTCTACCGGGGAGCTGTTTTTT. Residues: CSVEDLGGSTGELFF.